This TCR beta chain was observed in a study of cytomegalovirus exposure and HLA in healthy donors. PCR employed 60 Vbeta and 13 Jbeta primers. Some clones are missing from TCRdb's copy, which holds only in-frame ones; the method was immunoSEQ multiplex PCR. This repertoire shows just over 200,000 clones, roughly 70% found once; its top ten account for about 3%. General study results and limits: The authors judged a highly shared variant cluster likely a sequencing artifact. Cytomegalovirus status, reportedly, was diagnosed with high specificity and sensitivity by the classifier. Cytomegalovirus-associated TCR beta chains were listed, numbering over 150. Association of roughly 17,000 TCR beta sequences with HLA alleles was found at 0.05 false discovery rate in a later analysis.

Trimming shortened V by 4 bases and J by 0 bases, and 10 bases separated the two germline ends. CDR1 and CDR2 (germline): ENHRY, SYGVKD. CDR3 length: 15 amino acids. In regard to this clone: What it recognizes is unknown.

This receptor was obtained from a man aged 40-50 years in good health and CMV-seropositive. Sample: PBMCs. The chain combines TRBV10-3 with TRBJ2-1; D gene unclear. CDR3 DNA: TGTGCCATCAGTGGTGCGGTTGGCTCCTACAATGAGCAGTTCTTC. This translates into CAISGAVGSYNEQFF.